The present T cell receptor beta chain was sequenced within a study of T cells in Graves' hyperthyroidism and ophthalmopathy. Study-wide background: Peripheral blood samples were taken at initial diagnosis, prior to any treatment.

The CDR3 totals 14 residues. V gave up 5 bases and J gave up 3 bases, with 11 bases separating them. Germline assignment: CDR1 SNHLY and CDR2 FYNNEI. Researchers took RNA transcripts and amplified the TCR beta CDR3 regions from them. Researchers ran a first-round RT-PCR on the TCR CDR3 using the HTBI primer set. MiXCR, applied by TCRdb to the multiplex PCR reads, yields one record per CDR3 protein. This sample carries about 180,000 distinct CDR3 sequences, approximately 15% of them seen once, and the ten largest clones take roughly 32%. This clonotype has ten or more counts. Sequencing used blood. J is TRBJ1-5 and V is TRBV2, with D possibly TRBD1 on 5 matching bases. This receptor was identified in a woman aged 45-59 years with Graves' hyperthyroidism. The CDR3 DNA reads TGTGCCAGCAGTCTTAGACAGCTCAATCAGCCCCAGCATTTT. Translating it yields CASSLRQLNQPQHF.